This T cell receptor (beta chain) comes out of a study of blood T cell repertoires in COVID-19. Whole-study context: COVID-19 samples, acute and convalescent, were from the United States, Italy and Spain. In each case, the material was cDNA or gDNA derived from T cells, B-cell-depleted T cells, or PBMCs.

The CDR3 loop spans 15 amino acids. With 6 bases clipped from V and 4 bases from J, the junction kept 7 bases outside the gene matches. CDR1 is MNHEY and CDR2 is SMNVEV in the germline V gene (reference sequence). Original methodology: Amplification from reference gene primers served as the basis for estimated nucleated cell counts. This table comes from immunoSEQ multiplex PCR, and its TCRdb copy is limited to in-frame clones, with some not included. V and J calls and clone size come straight from that table; D and trimming were deduced from the DNA. This sample has about 270,000 clones; about nine tenths occur once, and the top ten carry about 4.1%.

The sequenced sample was peripheral blood. The V and J genes are TRBV27 and TRBJ1-5, with TRBD1 identical over 9 bases. This sequence originates from a man between 60 and 75 years old who had recovered from COVID-19. CDR3 sequence reads: CASRPGTGKNQPQHF. CDR3 bases: TGTGCCAGCAGGCCCGGGACAGGGAAGAATCAGCCCCAGCATTTT.